These 30 T cell receptor beta chains were sequenced from one sample in a study of cytomegalovirus exposure and HLA in healthy donors. 13 Jbeta primers and 60 Vbeta primers were used for the PCR. Clones were read by immunoSEQ multiplex PCR, and TCRdb kept only the in-frame ones, dropping some. The data contain 190,000 or so clones, over 80% of them singletons. The sequenced sample consisted of PBMCs. All receptors derive from a woman aged 50 to 65 in good health and CMV-seropositive.

The rearrangement joins TRBV30 to TRBJ1-6; possible D gene TRBD1, 6 bases. V lost 5 bases and J 9 bases, leaving 20 bases between the germline ends. The germline V gene has CDR1 GTSNPN and CDR2 SVGIG (reference sequence). This CDR3 spans 15 amino acids. CDR3 sequence reads: CAWSFGGAGLSPLHF. The CDR3 DNA reads TGTGCCTGGTCCTTTGGGGGCGCAGGCCTTTCACCCCTCCACTTT.

In its sample, this clone was seen a few times. V and J are TRBV6-1 and TRBJ2-7; D remains unclear. The CDR3 consists of 13 residues. Germline V gene data show CDR1 as MNHNS and CDR2 as SASEGT. V was clipped by 4 bases and J by 2 bases, with 9 bases between them. CDR3 DNA sequence: TGTGCCAGCAGTGGCTGGGCAGCCTACGAGCAGTACTTC. Translating gives CASSGWAAYEQYF.

This clone was recorded once. The chain uses TRBV5-1 and TRBJ1-3; no firm D call. Germline V CDR1 and CDR2: SGHRS, YFSETQ. The V gene lost 3 bases and the J gene lost 0 bases, with 10 bases spanning the gap. CDR3 size: 15 residues. The CDR3 here is CASSSDSFSGNTIYF. The CDR3 DNA reads TGCGCCAGCAGCTCCGACTCCTTCTCTGGAAACACCATATATTTT.

The chain links TRBV6-1 to TRBJ1-1, with D perhaps TRBD1 (6 bases). CDR1 and CDR2 (germline): MNHNS, SASEGT. V gave up 2 bases and J gave up 1 base, with 14 bases separating them. This CDR3 region has 16 residues. The CDR3 coding sequence is TGTGCCAGCAGTGAATACAGGGACCGCCAGAACACTGAAGCTTTCTTT. Its protein is CASSEYRDRQNTEAFF.

This chain joins TRBV19 and TRBJ2-3; TRBD2 matches at 8 bases. The CDR3 totals 13 residues. V lost 6 bases, J lost 5 bases, and 4 bases stayed unmatched. Germline V gene lookup returns CDR1 LNHDA and CDR2 SQIVND (reference sequence). The CDR3 DNA is TGTGCCAGTAGCGGGGGGGAGGTAGATACGCAGTATTTT. Its protein is CASSGGEVDTQYF. Using reference TRBV19 and TRBJ2-3 for the parts outside the CDR3, the full variable domain is DGGITQSPKYLFRKEGQNVTLSCEQNLNHDAMYWYRQDPGQGLRLIYYSQIVNDFQKGDIAEGYSVSREKKESFPLTVTSAQKNPTAFYLCASSGGEVDTQYFGPGTRLTVL.

The chain couples TRBV2 to TRBJ1-1; 8 nucleotides align to TRBD1. The CDR3 covers 12 residues. CDR1 is SNHLY and CDR2 is FYNNEI in the germline V gene. J was trimmed by 6 bases and V by 8 bases; bases with no gene match: 5. As DNA, the CDR3 is TGTGCCAGCGAGGACAGGGACTCTGAAGCTTTCTTT. As protein: CASEDRDSEAFF.

The V and J genes are TRBV7-9 and TRBJ2-3; D is uncertain. CDR3 length: 14 amino acids. Germline CDR1 SEHNR, CDR2 FQNEAQ (reference sequence). V lost 5 bases to trimming and J lost 4 bases, with 13 bases between them. CDR3: CASSLLVTADTQYF. The CDR3, as DNA: TGTGCCAGCAGCCTCCTGGTCACGGCAGATACGCAGTATTTT.

This clone was seen more than once but under ten times. Distinct nucleotide sequences in the sample also encode this CDR3. The chain has TRBV5-1 and TRBJ1-2, with TRBD1 matching 7 bases. Trimming at V came to 0 bases and at J to 8 bases, leaving 4 bases not matched to a gene. The CDR3 spans 13 residues. The germline V gene encodes CDR1 SGHRS and CDR2 YFSETQ. CDR3 residues: CASSLGDSRGYTF. For the CDR3, the DNA is TGCGCCAGCAGCTTGGGGGACAGTAGAGGCTACACCTTC.

The V gene is TRBV5-1, the J gene TRBJ2-2, with a tentative D call TRBD1 (6 bases). The CDR3 contains 17 residues. CDR1 is SGHRS, CDR2 YFSETQ, per germline. The V and J ends lost 0 bases and 6 bases respectively, with 18 bases between them. The CDR3 loop is CASSLVGAQTGSGELFF. CDR3 coding DNA: TGCGCCAGCAGCTTGGTCGGGGCCCAAACAGGGTCCGGGGAGCTGTTTTTT.

The chain has TRBV29-1 and TRBJ1-1; possibly TRBD1 for D (6 bases). Germline CDR1 SQVTM, CDR2 ANQGSEA. With 6 bases removed from V and 10 bases from J, the gap between germline ends came to 12 bases. The CDR3 sequence is 10 residues long. CDR3 coding DNA: TGCAGCGTCGCCACAGGGCGAGCTTTCTTT. Translating it yields CSVATGRAFF. Drawing the rest from reference TRBV29-1 and TRBJ1-1, the complete variable domain is SAVISQKPSRDICQRGTSLTIQCQVDSQVTMMFWYRQQPGQSLTLIATANQGSEATYESGFVIDKFPISRPNLTFSTLTVSNMSPEDSSIYLCSVATGRAFFGQGTRLTVV.

This clone came up once. The rearrangement joins TRBV4-3 to TRBJ1-6, with 8 bases that match TRBD1. CDR1 and CDR2 from the germline V gene are LGHNA and YSLEER. Trimming took 0 bases from V and 7 from J; bases not matched to a gene: 17. The CDR3 is made up of 20 amino acids. The chain's CDR3 is CASSQDPPRRGRIRNSPLHF. Here the CDR3 DNA reads TGCGCCAGCAGCCAAGATCCCCCCCGCAGGGGGCGAATCCGCAATTCACCCCTCCACTTT.

This clone was seen a handful of times. This chain uses TRBV19 with TRBJ2-1; 8 positions match TRBD1. CDR1 and CDR2 (germline): LNHDA, SQIVND (reference sequence). This CDR3 contains 16 residues. Trimming took 6 bases from V and 0 from J; bases not matched to a gene: 7. The CDR3, as DNA: TGTGCCAGTAGCCAACCTGGGACAGGCTCCTACAATGAGCAGTTCTTC. It encodes CASSQPGTGSYNEQFF.

For the CDR3, the DNA is TGTGCTAGTGGCCCAGAAGGGGGCCTCCTTAAACCCTACGAGCAGTACTTC. Translation gives CASGPEGGLLKPYEQYF. V and J are TRBV12-5 and TRBJ2-7, with 7 nucleotides matching TRBD1. Germline CDR1 LGHNT, CDR2 FRNRAP. This CDR3 has 17 residues. After removal of 6 bases from V and 2 bases from J, the junction contained 16 bases not matched to a gene.

This chain uses TRBV7-9 with TRBJ2-1; 7 bases line up with TRBD2. The CDR3 has 11 amino acids. V lost 7 bases, J lost 9 bases, and 3 bases stayed unmatched. Per germline, CDR1 SEHNR and CDR2 FQNEAQ (reference sequence). CDR3 DNA: TGTGCCAGCACCCCGGGGGGTGAGCAGTTCTTC. This gives the protein CASTPGGEQFF.

The genes are TRBV10-1 and TRBJ2-7, with no clear D. Per the germline V gene, CDR1 is WNHNN and CDR2 is SYGVQD (reference sequence). The CDR3 consists of 13 residues. V lost 9 bases to trimming and J lost 7 bases, with 19 bases between them. CDR3 bases: TGCGCCAGTTCCTCAGTAGTTTCCGGGGAGCAGTACTTC. It yields the protein CASSSVVSGEQYF.

The gene calls are TRBV6-1 and TRBJ1-6, with a weak D call TRBD1 (5 bases). The germline V gene has CDR1 MNHNS and CDR2 SASEGT. Between the trimmed V and J ends, which lost 3 bases and 5 bases, there was a span of 20 bases. This CDR3 contains 18 residues. The CDR3 loop is CASSDREGQGGDNSPLHF. The CDR3 DNA follows: TGTGCCAGCAGTGATAGGGAGGGGCAGGGAGGAGATAATTCACCCCTCCACTTT.

The rearrangement joins TRBV29-1 to TRBJ1-2, with D possibly matching TRBD1 (5 bases). The CDR3 sequence is 12 residues long. Trimming removed 3 bases at V and 6 bases at J, with 11 bases between. Per the germline V gene, CDR1 is SQVTM and CDR2 is ANQGSEA. The CDR3: CSVEPGIHGYTF. In nucleotides, the CDR3 is TGCAGCGTTGAGCCAGGGATCCATGGCTACACCTTC.

The rearrangement links TRBV6-4 to TRBJ2-7; TRBD1 matches at 7 bases. Germline assignment: CDR1 MRHNA and CDR2 SNTAGT. The CDR3 length is 14 residues. Germline trimming cut 2 bases from V and 2 bases from J; bases unmatched to any gene: 3. CDR3 sequence: CASSDRDRAYEQYF. CDR3 sequence (DNA): TGTGCCAGCAGTGACCGAGACAGGGCCTACGAGCAGTACTTC.

The chain has TRBV29-1 and TRBJ2-3; D may be TRBD2 (5 bases). Germline values: CDR1 SQVTM, CDR2 ANQGSEA. The length of the CDR3 is 12 residues. Trimming left V 7 bases short and J 4 bases short, with 12 bases between. For the CDR3, the DNA is TGCAGCGACGGAGGTCTAGCAGATACGCAGTATTTT. It specifies CSDGGLADTQYF.

The gene calls are TRBV30 and TRBJ2-5; possibly TRBD2 for D (6 bases). The CDR3 contains 14 residues. The V and J ends lost 2 bases and 4 bases respectively, with 14 bases between them. The germline gives CDR1 GTSNPN, CDR2 SVGIG (reference sequence). Here the CDR3 DNA reads TGTGCCTGGAGTCACCCTGTCGGGGGAGAGACCCAGTACTTC. Translated, it gives CAWSHPVGGETQYF.

This clone appeared a single time. The chain is built from TRBV2 and TRBJ2-5, with 7 nucleotides matching TRBD1. Losses at the gene ends were 6 bases for V and 5 bases for J; bases not matched to a gene: 12. The CDR3 consists of 15 residues. Per the germline V gene, CDR1 is SNHLY and CDR2 is FYNNEI. CDR3: CASRRGNRGSETQYF. CDR3 sequence (DNA): TGTGCCAGCAGGCGAGGTAACAGGGGTTCTGAGACCCAGTACTTC.

This chain's CDR3 is CASSQDRDYGYTF. The DNA of the CDR3 is TGTGCCAGCAGCCAGGACAGGGACTATGGCTACACCTTC. The chain is built from TRBV7-6 and TRBJ1-2, with 8 bases matching TRBD1. Germline V gene data show CDR1 as SGHVS and CDR2 as FNYEAQ. There are 13 residues in the CDR3. V lost 5 bases to trimming and J lost 3 bases; unmatched junction nucleotides: 2.

This chain links TRBV6-5 with TRBJ2-7; 9 bases are a match to TRBD1. Unmatched junction bases numbered 5, after V lost 4 bases and J lost 4 bases. The V gene's germline CDR1 is MNHEY and CDR2 SVGAGI. The CDR3 covers 14 residues. The CDR3, as DNA: TGTGCCAGCAGTTCCCGGGACAGGGAATACGAGCAGTACTTC. The encoded protein is CASSSRDREYEQYF.

This chain connects TRBV10-3 to TRBJ1-2; perhaps TRBD1 as D (5 bases). V was cut by 10 bases and J by 0 bases, with 21 bases left in between. The CDR3 runs to 16 residues. Germline loops: CDR1 ENHRY, CDR2 SYGVKD. CDR3 DNA sequence: TGTGCCACAATCGGCGGGACTCGCTATACTAACTATGGCTACACCTTC. Protein product: CATIGGTRYTNYGYTF.

The chain couples TRBV21-1 to TRBJ2-7; the table's D call, TRBD1, was not checked against the DNA. TRBV21-1 is noted as a pseudogene. The CDR3 sequence is 13 residues long. Here the CDR3 DNA reads TGTGCCAGCAGCTTCCGGGACACCTACGAGCAGTACTTC. This gives the protein CASSFRDTYEQYF.

This clone has more than one count but fewer than ten. The chain joins TRBV28 to TRBJ1-4; D possibly corresponds to TRBD1 (5 bases). Germline assignment: CDR1 MDHEN and CDR2 SYDVKM. V was pared by 4 bases and J by 5 bases, with 11 bases between. This CDR3 comprises 14 residues. The CDR3: CASSYTPGNEKLFF. CDR3 DNA sequence: TGTGCCAGCAGTTATACTCCAGGGAATGAAAAACTGTTTTTT.

This CDR3 is CASSLAGGYTEAFF. Written as DNA, the CDR3 is TGTGCCAGCAGCTTGGCAGGGGGATACACTGAAGCTTTCTTT. V gene TRBV5-5 combines with J gene TRBJ1-1; 7 nucleotides agree with TRBD1. CDR3 size: 14 residues. The V gene end was trimmed by 0 bases and the J gene end by 3 bases; junction bases not matched to a gene: 2. The V gene's germline CDR1 is SGHKS and CDR2 YYEKEE (reference sequence).

The V gene is TRBV6-5, the J gene TRBJ2-7, with D perhaps matching TRBD2 (5 bases). This CDR3 is 15 amino acids long. Germline V gene lookup returns CDR1 MNHEY and CDR2 SVGAGI. Trimming left V 6 bases short and J 7 bases short, with 22 bases between. The CDR3 reads CASRSPSGPSVEQYF. CDR3 coding DNA: TGTGCCAGCAGATCACCCAGCGGCCCCTCCGTAGAGCAGTACTTC.

This clone was seen a handful of times. The genes are TRBV4-3 and TRBJ2-7, with a possible D match to TRBD1 (6 bases). Germline CDR1 LGHNA, CDR2 YSLEER. With 0 bases removed from V and 5 bases from J, the gap between germline ends came to 11 bases. The CDR3 covers 14 residues. CDR3 DNA: TGCGCCAGCAGCCAAGATACAGGGCTCAACGAGCAGTACTTC. This gives the protein CASSQDTGLNEQYF.

This chain connects TRBV19 to TRBJ1-2, with 11 bases that match TRBD1. Germline V gives CDR1 LNHDA, CDR2 SQIVND (reference sequence). This CDR3 contains 13 residues. V trimming: 3 bases; J trimming: 6 bases; junction bases outside the gene matches: 0. The CDR3 loop is CASSMGQGDGYTF. CDR3 DNA sequence: TGTGCCAGTAGTATGGGACAGGGGGATGGCTACACCTTC.